The T cell receptor (beta chain) described here comes from a study of T cell repertoires in aging, cancer and after chemotherapy. As for the study in general: Clear clonal overlap appeared across healthy donor samples taken over several months to years. Notes on the study in general: Loss of evenness, beyond lost richness, contributed to age-related TCR diversity decline in cancer patients.

Amplification of TCR beta used genomic DNA extracted from peripheral blood. Rearranged V-D-J TRB sequences were amplified with a mixed TRB-A/B primer pool. TCRdb ran MiXCR on the multiplex PCR reads and lists one entry per CDR3 protein. The table shows approximately 8,400 distinct CDR3 sequences, with approximately 33% occurring only once. This CDR3 contains 13 residues. Per the germline V gene, CDR1 is SGHAT and CDR2 is FQDESV (reference sequence). Trimming at V came to 10 bases and at J to 2 bases, leaving 5 bases not matched to a gene. In the case of this clonotype: The antigen is not known.

The sample comprised blood. The chain couples TRBV11-1 to TRBJ2-3; TRBD2 matches 8 bases. This clonotype was obtained from a human donor in good health. CDR3 region: CAMSGGNTDTQYF. The CDR3, as DNA: TGTGCCATGAGCGGGGGAAACACAGATACGCAGTATTTT.